This T cell receptor beta chain stems from a study of radiation and T cells in renal cell carcinoma. Study observations and caveats: Top tumor clonotypes rose in blood 2 weeks post-radiation, then contracted. Baseline intratumoral clonotype presence is unknown without pretreatment biopsies.

As for this clone: Its antigen remains unidentified.

Some clones are missing from TCRdb's copy, which holds only in-frame ones; the method was immunoSEQ multiplex PCR. The data show 50,000 to 75,000 clones, approximately 80% seen once. The time point: baseline pretreatment blood. Treatment: 15 Gy SBRT to primary tumor, nephrectomy 4 weeks later. Radiation-treated patients gave blood at baseline, week 2 and week 4. The tumor was a clear cell renal cell carcinoma. The CDR3 consists of 12 residues. Germline V CDR1 and CDR2: SEHNR, FQNEAQ (reference sequence). V dropped 1 base and J dropped 10 bases, with 8 bases sitting between them. Sample: blood, taken from a patient whose treatment included radiotherapy and nephrectomy. The chain employs TRBV7-9 and TRBJ2-1; D remains unclear. The receptor's source is a man in his 60s with renal cell carcinoma. In DNA form, the CDR3 reads TGTGCCAGCAGCTTAGGAGCCGGCGAGCAGTTCTTC. It encodes CASSLGAGEQFF.